The clone carrying this T cell receptor (beta chain) is labeled as medium-sized. Its antigen is unknown. 13 Jbeta primers and 60 Vbeta primers were used for the PCR. Assay used: immunoSEQ multiplex PCR; TCRdb lists only in-frame clones, some missing. The data hold approximately 58,000 clones, with 75% to 85% observed a single time. These data belong to a study of cytomegalovirus exposure and HLA in healthy donors. The germline V gene encodes CDR1 SQVTM and CDR2 ANQGSEA. This CDR3 comprises 13 residues. The V gene lost 6 bases and the J gene lost 3 bases, with 11 bases spanning the gap. The study, taken as a whole, reports: Most TCRs appeared rarely, but some public TCRs recurred in many donors. The authors later linked a missense DCLRE1C variant to TCR beta V- and J-gene trimming. The authors assumed roughly uniform sequencing depth across donors for presence/absence analyses. Later work found most CMV-associated TCR beta chains apparently HLA-restricted.

This TCR derives from a man aged 30 to 45 in good health and CMV-seronegative. The chain has TRBV29-1 and TRBJ2-2, with D possibly matching TRBD1 (6 bases). The sample taken for sequencing was PBMCs. Here the CDR3 reads CSVDTGYTGELFF. CDR3 in DNA: TGCAGCGTGGATACAGGGTACACCGGGGAGCTGTTTTTT.